This T cell receptor beta chain was documented in a study of T cell repertoires in cytomegalovirus infection. At the level of the study: Matching HLA type, along with CMV infection, was indicated by public TCR beta signatures.

The CDR3 covers 14 residues. Germline CDR1 MNHEY, CDR2 SVGAGI. V shed 4 bases and J shed 3 bases, with 12 bases lying between them. This clonotype was counted a few times. Its antigen is unknown. From the reads, TCRdb called clonotypes with MiXCR, one entry per CDR3 protein. The repertoire holds roughly 990,000 distinct CDR3 sequences, with 31% as singletons. General study results and limits: Clonotypes of TCR beta that were HLA-C-restricted and CMV-specific dominated the ex vivo response. Summed frequency of public TCR beta families distinguished CMV carriers with the relevant HLA.

The receptor comes from a human donor in good health (CMV status not recorded). Some clones in this sample may be carry-over from other donors' samples. Specimen: cultured CD8+ T cells from PBMCs, collected from culture after CMV antigen stimulation. The J gene is TRBJ2-5, the V gene TRBV6-5; D possibly corresponds to TRBD1 (5 bases). In DNA form, the CDR3 reads TGTGCCAGCAGTTCTCTTGGGGCCGAAGAGACCCAGTACTTC. Translation: CASSSLGAEETQYF.